Sequencing of this TCR beta chain was carried out in a study of human CD4 T cells and Enterobacteriaceae (dated by TCRdb to about 2020). From a lookup of the germline V gene, CDR1 and CDR2 are LGHNA and YNFKEQ. V is cut back by 1 base and J by 5 bases, with 7 bases in the junction unmatched. There are 15 amino acids in the CDR3, from cysteine to phenylalanine inclusive. The retained sequence is limited to the CDR3, 45 bases, with the frame set at the first base. The ex vivo total memory CD4+ samples were sequenced at deep level, which gave a detection sensitivity of one cell in 200,000. Genomic DNA was extracted from cell pellets with the QIAamp DNA Micro Kit, and its quantity and purity were checked by spectrophotometry. TCR Vbeta CDR3 regions were amplified with the immunoSEQ multiplex PCR assay. Amplicons were sequenced on the Illumina HiSeq platform. The retrieved sequences were 87 nucleotides long and included the CDR3 region. In the original analysis: A unique productive TCR Vbeta nucleotide sequence was defined as a clonotype and was quantified by productive template frequency from ImmunoSEQ Analyzer V3.0. Expanded clonotypes were defined using a threshold set at the top 5th percentile of each repertoire ranked by frequency. Repertoire overlap was computed as Chao-Jaccard with the R package fossil and visualized by nonmetric multidimensional scaling with the R package MASS. Entries here come from immuneACCESS through TCRdb and include only in-frame sequences with V and J called. Some clones fail to appear in such tables; in the studies checked, an unresolved V gene covers under half of the shortfall, and the cause of the remainder is unknown. V, J and clone size reflect that table, while D and trimming were determined from the DNA. The sample table lists about 25,000 clones, about 82% of them with a count of one. The top ten clones comprise over 0.9% of the sample.

Comments on this clone: Its specific antigen is unknown. No base quality values were provided; no much bigger clone lies one nucleotide off.

General study outcomes and caveats: Compared with specific clonotypes, broadly cross-reactive clonotypes seemed more expanded ex vivo, with about 55% of the 19 and about 60% of the roughly 30 falling in the top 5%. The reactivity of ex vivo clonotypes was inferred solely through the matching of nucleotide sequences to CFSE-low cultures from the same donors.

On a FACSAria III, memory CD4+ T cells were FACS-sorted to over 95% purity, defined as all CD4+ cells except CD45RA+CCR7+CD95- naive cells. Blood from healthy donors was obtained from blood donation centers in Switzerland. Total CD4+ T cells and monocytes were enriched by positive selection with CD4 and CD14 magnetic microbeads. CD8+, CD14+, CD16+, CD56+, CD19+ and CD25-bright cells were excluded prior to sorting. To assess in vivo expansion of bacteria-reactive clonotypes, total memory CD4+ T cells from a couple of blood donors were sequenced directly ex vivo. Peripheral blood mononuclear cells were isolated from donor blood using Ficoll-Paque Plus.

Sequencing was performed on memory CD4+ T cells from blood. What this sample's cell subset or site label stands for: total memory CD4 T cells sorted directly ex vivo, unstimulated. The receptor comes from a human donor in good health. The chain employs TRBV4-2 and TRBJ2-5, and TRBD2 aligns with 7 junction nucleotides. The DNA reads TGTGCCAGCAGCCAAGGGGGGGGAAGGCGGGAGACCCAGTACTTC. It encodes CASSQGGGRRETQYF.